The clone carrying this TCR beta chain has only a few counts. This specimen comes from a study of blood T cell repertoires in COVID-19. Method: immunoSEQ multiplex PCR; TCRdb's copy keeps in-frame clones and lacks some. Of 250,000 or so clones in the sample, about 70% are singletons; the top ten hold 3% to 3.5%. CDR1 and CDR2 (germline): LGHNA, YNFKEQ. This CDR3 has 15 residues. Between the trimmed V and J ends, which lost 0 bases and 8 bases, there was a span of 16 bases. The V and J genes are TRBV4-2 and TRBJ1-2, with D uncertain. Sample: peripheral blood. The receptor was isolated from an elderly woman with acute or convalescent COVID-19. CDR3 DNA: TGTGCCAGCAGCCAAGATGCAGGTTCCATGCCGGGCTACACCTTC. Translated: CASSQDAGSMPGYTF.